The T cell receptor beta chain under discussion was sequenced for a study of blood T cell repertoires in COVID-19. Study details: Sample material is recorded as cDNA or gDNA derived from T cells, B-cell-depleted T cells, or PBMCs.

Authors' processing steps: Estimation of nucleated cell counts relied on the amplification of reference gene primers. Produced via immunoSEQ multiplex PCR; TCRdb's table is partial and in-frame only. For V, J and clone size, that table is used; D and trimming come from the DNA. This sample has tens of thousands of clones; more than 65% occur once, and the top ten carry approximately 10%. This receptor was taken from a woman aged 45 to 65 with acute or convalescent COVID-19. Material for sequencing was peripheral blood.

The CDR3, as DNA: TGCGCCAGCAGCTTGGTAGGGACAGGGTTTAATTCACCCCTCCACTTT. Translation gives CASSLVGTGFNSPLHF. This chain connects TRBV5-1 to TRBJ1-6; TRBD1 aligns across 9 bases. CDR3 length: 16 residues. The ends lost 0 bases at V and 6 bases at J; junction bases unmatched: 4. Germline CDR1 reads SGHRS; CDR2 reads YFSETQ.